What follows is one T cell receptor beta chain and its context. This sample is part of a study of control samples from healthy donors and cancer patients. Sequencing used immunoSEQ multiplex PCR; TCRdb keeps in-frame clones, though not all of them. The repertoire holds about 130,000 clones, with 90% as singletons. In germline, CDR1 is MNHEY, CDR2 SVGAGI. This CDR3 is built from 14 residues. V lost 6 bases, J lost 7 bases, and 7 bases stayed unmatched. The J gene is TRBJ1-5, the V gene TRBV6-5, with 9 nucleotides matching TRBD1. This sequence was found in a man aged 35 to 55 in good health. The sample was blood. The CDR3 region is CASSETGGGQPQHF. The DNA of the CDR3 is TGTGCCAGCAGCGAGACAGGGGGAGGGCAGCCCCAGCATTTT.